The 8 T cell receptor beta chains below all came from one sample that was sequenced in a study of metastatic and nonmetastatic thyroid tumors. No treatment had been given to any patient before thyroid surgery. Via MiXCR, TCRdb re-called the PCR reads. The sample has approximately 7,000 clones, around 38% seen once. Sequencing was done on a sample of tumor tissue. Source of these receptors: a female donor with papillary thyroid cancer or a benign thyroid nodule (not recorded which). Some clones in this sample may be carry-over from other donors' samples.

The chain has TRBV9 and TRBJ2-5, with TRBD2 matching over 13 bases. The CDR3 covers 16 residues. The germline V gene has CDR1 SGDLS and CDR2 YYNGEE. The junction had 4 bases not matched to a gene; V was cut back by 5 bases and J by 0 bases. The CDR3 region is CASRRGLAGDQETQYF. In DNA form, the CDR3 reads TGTGCCAGCAGGCGTGGACTAGCGGGAGACCAAGAGACCCAGTACTTC.

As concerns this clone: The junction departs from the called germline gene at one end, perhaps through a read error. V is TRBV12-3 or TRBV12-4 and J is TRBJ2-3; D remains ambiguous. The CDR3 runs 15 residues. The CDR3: CASSRPFGGTDTQYF. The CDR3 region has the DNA TGTGCTAGCAGCCGTCCCTTCGGTGGGACAGATACGCAGTATTTT.

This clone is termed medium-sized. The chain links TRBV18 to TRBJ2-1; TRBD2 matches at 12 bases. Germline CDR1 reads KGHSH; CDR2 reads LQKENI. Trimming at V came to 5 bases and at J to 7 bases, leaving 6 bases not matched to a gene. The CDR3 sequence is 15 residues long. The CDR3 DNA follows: TGTGCCAGCTCATCTGCTAGCGGGAGGGTTAATGAGCAGTTCTTC. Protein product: CASSSASGRVNEQFF. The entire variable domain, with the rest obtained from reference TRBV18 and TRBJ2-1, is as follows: NAGVMQNPRHLVRRRGQEARLRCSPMKGHSHVYWYRQLPEEGLKFMVYLQKENIIDESGMPKERFSAEFPKEGPSILRIQQVVRGDSAAYFCASSSASGRVNEQFFGPGTRLTVL.

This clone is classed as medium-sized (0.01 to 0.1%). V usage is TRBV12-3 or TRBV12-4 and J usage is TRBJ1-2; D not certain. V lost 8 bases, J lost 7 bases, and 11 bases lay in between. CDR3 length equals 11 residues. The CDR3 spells CASSYGSGYTF. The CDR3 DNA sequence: TGTGCCAGCTCCTACGGGAGTGGCTACACCTTC.

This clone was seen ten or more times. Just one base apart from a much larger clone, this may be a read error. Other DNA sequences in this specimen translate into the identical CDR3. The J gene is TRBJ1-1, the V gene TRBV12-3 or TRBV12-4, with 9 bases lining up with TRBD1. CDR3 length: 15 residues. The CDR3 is CASSLGQGMNTEAFF. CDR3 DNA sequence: TGTGCTAGCAGTTTAGGACAGGGGATGAACACTGAAGCTTTCTTT.

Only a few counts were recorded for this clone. CDR3 sequence (DNA): TGTGCCAGCAGCTTCCCGTGTTACGAGCAGTACTTC. This translates into CASSFPCYEQYF. The rearrangement uses TRBV6-1 and TRBJ2-7; D remains unclear. From germline, CDR1 is MNHNS and CDR2 SASEGT. The CDR3 sequence is 12 residues long. V shed 6 bases and J shed 4 bases, with 10 bases lying between them.

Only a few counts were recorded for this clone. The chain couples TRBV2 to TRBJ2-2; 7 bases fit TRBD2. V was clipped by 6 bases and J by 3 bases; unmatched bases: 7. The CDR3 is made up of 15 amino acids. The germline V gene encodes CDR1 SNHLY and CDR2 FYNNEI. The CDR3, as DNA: TGTGCCAGCAGGGAGAGACTAGCCGACACCGGGGAGCTGTTTTTT. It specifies CASRERLADTGELFF.

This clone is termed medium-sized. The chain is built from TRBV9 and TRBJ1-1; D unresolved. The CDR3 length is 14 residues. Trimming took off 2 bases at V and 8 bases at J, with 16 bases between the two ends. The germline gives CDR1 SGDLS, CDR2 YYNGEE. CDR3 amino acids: CASSVLLEGPEAFF. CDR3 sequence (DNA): TGTGCCAGCAGCGTTTTACTAGAGGGTCCCGAAGCTTTCTTT. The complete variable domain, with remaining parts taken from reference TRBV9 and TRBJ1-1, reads DSGVTQTPKHLITATGQRVTLRCSPRSGDLSVYWYQQSLDQGLQFLIQYYNGEERAKGNILERFSAQQFPDLHSELNLSSLELGDSALYFCASSVLLEGPEAFFGQGTRLTVV.